This entry features one TCR beta chain sequence. The antigen this receptor binds is unknown. No clone much larger than this one lies a single base away; base qualities are absent. The data are from a study of shared clonotypes between healthy human individuals (dated by TCRdb to about 2020). Notes on the research overall: The cohort included three men and two women between 18 and 49 years of age. To estimate repertoire size and how much clonotypes are shared between individuals, the study performed deep sequencing of blood TCR repertoires from five healthy adults. To increase sequencing depth and limit assay-specific biases, TCR repertoire library preparation and sequencing were carried out by different laboratories using diverse techniques. Between about 0.8 and 9 billion PBMCs per donor were obtained by leukapheresis. Paper-wide results and their limitations: The small number of donors limited the genetic and exposure-history diversity represented. Sampling was limited to blood, and TCR repertoires in tissue likely differ from TCR repertoires in blood. Pairwise subsampling indicated that sequencing depth was expected to affect the degree of clonotype sharing among donors.

The donors were healthy, HIV-negative adults with no recently reported acute infections or vaccinations. All donors were Caucasian adults living in Nashville, Tennessee, USA. For unsorted samples, about 90 million PBMCs were counted, and genomic DNA was extracted using the QIAamp DNA Blood Mini kit. Blood was collected by leukapheresis, and PBMCs were isolated by Ficoll-Histopaque density gradient centrifugation and then cryopreserved in liquid nitrogen vapor phase. Using the deep immunoSEQ assay, TCR CDR3 regions were amplified from genomic DNA by multiplex PCR. Genomic DNA extracted from each cell subset was distributed evenly over all wells of several immunoSEQ 96-well plates, and each plate served as one replicate. Each replicate PCR for unsorted PBMC received 300 to 350 ng genomic DNA, equal to around 30,000 T cell genomes. Ten immunoSEQ deep assay plates were used to sequence unsorted PBMC genomic DNA. Purified libraries were quantified with a Qubit 3.0 fluorometer, sized on a Bioanalyzer 2100, and re-quantified with the KAPA Library Quantification kit. Each immunoSEQ 96-well plate was sequenced on its own single-read 150-cycle Illumina NextSeq 550 flow cell. The study's processing was this. Because the immunoSEQ output held only junctional sequences and lacked quality scores, the filtering could not match the filtering applied to full-length reads. To assign V/J genes and CDR3, sequences were annotated against IMGT germline references using PyIR, a Python wrapper for IgBLAST v1.9. Any read was removed if the V/J assignment was weak (E-value above 1e-6), the CDR3 was missing, or the read contained stop codons, out-of-frame junctions, or ambiguous translated residues. V3J clonotypes were defined by identical inferred V gene, J gene, and CDR3 amino acid sequence. The percentage overlap between two repertoires was calculated by dividing the number of shared unique clonotypes by the size of the smaller repertoire. Richness of each repertoire was evaluated using RTK rarefaction, the Chao1 estimator, and Recon v2.1 estimates of unobserved clonotypes. TCRdb obtained this table from immuneACCESS and retained in-frame rearrangements with V and J assigned. These tables miss some clones; where compared with another copy, unresolved V genes account for less than half of the shortfall, and the remainder is unexplained. V and J calls and clone size follow that table, whereas D and trimming were derived from the DNA. The sample includes roughly 480,000 clones, with around 80% observed a single time. The ten largest clones capture about 12% of the sample.

From the cysteine through the phenylalanine, the CDR3 covers 13 amino acids. The read is trimmed to its CDR3 DNA, 39 bases read in frame from base 1. The germline V gene provides CDR1 SGHAT and CDR2 FQNNGV. The germline ends are 8 bases apart after V is trimmed by 6 bases and J by 0 bases. The receptor was derived from a woman in her thirties or forties in good health. Some clones in this sample may be carry-over from other donors' samples. The specimen sequenced was PBMCs. The chain is assembled from TRBV11-2 and TRBJ1-1; too little of a D gene remains to name it. The sequenced DNA: TGTGCCAGCAGTGCGGAGATGAACACTGAAGCTTTCTTT. Its protein product is CASSAEMNTEAFF.